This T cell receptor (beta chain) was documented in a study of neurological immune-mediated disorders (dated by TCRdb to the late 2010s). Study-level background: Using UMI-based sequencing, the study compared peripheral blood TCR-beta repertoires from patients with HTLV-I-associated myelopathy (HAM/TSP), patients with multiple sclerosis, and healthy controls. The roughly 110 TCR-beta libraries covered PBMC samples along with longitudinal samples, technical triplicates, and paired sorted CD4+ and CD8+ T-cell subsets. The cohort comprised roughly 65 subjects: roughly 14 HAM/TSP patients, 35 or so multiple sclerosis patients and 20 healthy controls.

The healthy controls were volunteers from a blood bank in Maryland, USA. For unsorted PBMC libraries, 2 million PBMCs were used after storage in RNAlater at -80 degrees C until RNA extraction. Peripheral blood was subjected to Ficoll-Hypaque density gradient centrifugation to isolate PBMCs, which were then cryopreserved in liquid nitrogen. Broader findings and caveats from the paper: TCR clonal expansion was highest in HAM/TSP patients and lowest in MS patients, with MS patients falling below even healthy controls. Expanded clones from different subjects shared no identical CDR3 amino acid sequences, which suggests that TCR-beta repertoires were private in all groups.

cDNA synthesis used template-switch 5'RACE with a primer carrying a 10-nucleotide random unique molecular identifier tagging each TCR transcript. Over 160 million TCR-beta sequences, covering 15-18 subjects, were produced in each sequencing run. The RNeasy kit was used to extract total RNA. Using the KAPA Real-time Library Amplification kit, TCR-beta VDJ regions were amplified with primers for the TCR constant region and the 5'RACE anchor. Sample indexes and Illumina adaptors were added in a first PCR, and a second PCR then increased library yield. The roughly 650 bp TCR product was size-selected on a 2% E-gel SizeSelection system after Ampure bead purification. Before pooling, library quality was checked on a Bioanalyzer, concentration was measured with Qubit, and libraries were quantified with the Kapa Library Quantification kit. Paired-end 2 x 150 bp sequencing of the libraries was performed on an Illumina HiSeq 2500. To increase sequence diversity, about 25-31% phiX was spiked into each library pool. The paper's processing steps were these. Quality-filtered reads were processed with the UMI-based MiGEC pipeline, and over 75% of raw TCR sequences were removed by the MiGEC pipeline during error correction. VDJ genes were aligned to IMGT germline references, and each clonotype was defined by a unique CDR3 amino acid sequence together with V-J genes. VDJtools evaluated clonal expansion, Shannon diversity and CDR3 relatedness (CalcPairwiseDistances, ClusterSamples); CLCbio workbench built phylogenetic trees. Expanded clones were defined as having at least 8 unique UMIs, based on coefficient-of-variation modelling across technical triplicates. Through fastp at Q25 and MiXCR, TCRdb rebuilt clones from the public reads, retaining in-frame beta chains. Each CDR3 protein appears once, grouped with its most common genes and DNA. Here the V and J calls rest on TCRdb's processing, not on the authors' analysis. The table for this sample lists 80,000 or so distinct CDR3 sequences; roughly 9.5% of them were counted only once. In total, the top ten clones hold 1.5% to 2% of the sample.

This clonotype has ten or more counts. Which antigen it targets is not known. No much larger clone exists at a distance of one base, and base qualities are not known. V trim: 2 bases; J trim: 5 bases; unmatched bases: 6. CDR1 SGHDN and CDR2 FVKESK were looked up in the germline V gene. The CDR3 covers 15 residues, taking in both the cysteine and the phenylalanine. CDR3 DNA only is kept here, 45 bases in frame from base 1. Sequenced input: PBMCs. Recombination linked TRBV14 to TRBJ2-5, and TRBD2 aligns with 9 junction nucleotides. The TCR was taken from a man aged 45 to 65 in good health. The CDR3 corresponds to CASSQLAGPLETQYF. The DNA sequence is TGTGCCAGCAGCCAACTAGCGGGGCCTTTGGAGACCCAGTACTTC.